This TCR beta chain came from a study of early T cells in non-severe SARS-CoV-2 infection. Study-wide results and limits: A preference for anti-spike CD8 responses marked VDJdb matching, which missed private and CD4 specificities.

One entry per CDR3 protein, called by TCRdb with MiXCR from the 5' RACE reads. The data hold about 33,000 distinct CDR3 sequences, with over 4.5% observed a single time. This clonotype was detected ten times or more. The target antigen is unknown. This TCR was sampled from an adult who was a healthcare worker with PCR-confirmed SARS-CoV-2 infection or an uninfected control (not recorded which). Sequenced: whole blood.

CDR3 nucleotide sequence: TGTGCCAGCAGCTTGGGGGCCTCCTATGGCTACACCTTC. Translation gives CASSLGASYGYTF. This sequence joins TRBV5-4 and TRBJ1-2, with D unclear. Trimming removed 0 bases at V and 4 bases at J, with 7 bases between. There are 13 residues in the CDR3. CDR1 SGHNT and CDR2 YYREEE come from the germline V gene (reference sequence).